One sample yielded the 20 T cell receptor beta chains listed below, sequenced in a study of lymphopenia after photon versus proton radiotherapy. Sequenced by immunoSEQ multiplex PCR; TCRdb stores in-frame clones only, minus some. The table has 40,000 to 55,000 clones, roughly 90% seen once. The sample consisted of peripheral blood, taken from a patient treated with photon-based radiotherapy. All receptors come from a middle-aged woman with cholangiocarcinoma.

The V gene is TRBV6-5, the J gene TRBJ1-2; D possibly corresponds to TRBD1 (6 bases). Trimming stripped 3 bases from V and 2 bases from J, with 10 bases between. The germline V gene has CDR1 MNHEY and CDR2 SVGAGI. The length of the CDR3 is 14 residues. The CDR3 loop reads CASSYQGLNYGYTF. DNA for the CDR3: TGTGCCAGCAGTTATCAGGGGCTAAACTATGGCTACACCTTC.

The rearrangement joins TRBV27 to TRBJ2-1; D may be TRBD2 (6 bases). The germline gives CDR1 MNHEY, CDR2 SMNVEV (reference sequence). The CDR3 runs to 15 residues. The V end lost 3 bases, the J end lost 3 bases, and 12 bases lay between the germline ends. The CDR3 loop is CASSFKGGGYNEQFF. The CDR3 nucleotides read TGTGCCAGCAGTTTCAAGGGAGGAGGCTACAATGAGCAGTTCTTC.

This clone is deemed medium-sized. The CDR3 nucleotides read TGTGCCAGCAGTGCTCCTGACTACGAGCAGTACTTC. Translating gives CASSAPDYEQYF. V usage is TRBV25-1 and J usage is TRBJ2-7; the D is unclear. Germline V CDR1 and CDR2: MGHDK, SYGVNS. CDR3 length: 12 amino acids. With 4 bases removed from V and 3 bases from J, the gap between germline ends came to 7 bases.

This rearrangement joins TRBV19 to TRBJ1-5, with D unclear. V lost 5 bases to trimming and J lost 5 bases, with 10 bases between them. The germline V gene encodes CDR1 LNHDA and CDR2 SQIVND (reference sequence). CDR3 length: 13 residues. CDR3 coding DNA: TGTGCCAGTAGTGTCCAGGAAGATCAGCCCCAGCATTTT. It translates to CASSVQEDQPQHF.

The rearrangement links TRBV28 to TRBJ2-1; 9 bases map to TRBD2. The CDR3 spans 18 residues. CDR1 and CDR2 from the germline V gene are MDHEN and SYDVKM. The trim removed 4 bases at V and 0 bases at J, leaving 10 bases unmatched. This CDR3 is CASSSHKRTSDSYNEQFF. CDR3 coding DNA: TGTGCCAGCAGTTCACACAAGAGGACTAGCGACTCCTACAATGAGCAGTTCTTC.

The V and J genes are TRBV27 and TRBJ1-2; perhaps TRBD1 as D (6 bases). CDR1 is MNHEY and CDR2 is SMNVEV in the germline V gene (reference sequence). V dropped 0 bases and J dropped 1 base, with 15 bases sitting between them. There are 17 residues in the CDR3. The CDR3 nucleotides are TGTGCCAGCAGTTTATCGGCCGGGAGGGGGAATAACTATGGCTACACCTTC. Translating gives CASSLSAGRGNNYGYTF.

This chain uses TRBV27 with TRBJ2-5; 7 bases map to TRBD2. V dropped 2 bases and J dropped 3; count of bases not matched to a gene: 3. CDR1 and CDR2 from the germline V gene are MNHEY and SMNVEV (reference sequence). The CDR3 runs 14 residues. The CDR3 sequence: CASSLGGGEETQYF. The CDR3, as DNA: TGTGCCAGCAGTTTAGGGGGGGGAGAAGAGACCCAGTACTTC.

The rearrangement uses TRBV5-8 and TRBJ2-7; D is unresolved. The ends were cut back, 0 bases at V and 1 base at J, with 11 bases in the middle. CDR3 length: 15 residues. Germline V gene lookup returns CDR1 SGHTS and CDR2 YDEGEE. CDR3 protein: CASSLVAGISYEQYF. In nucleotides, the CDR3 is TGTGCCAGCAGCTTGGTAGCAGGCATTTCCTACGAGCAGTACTTC.

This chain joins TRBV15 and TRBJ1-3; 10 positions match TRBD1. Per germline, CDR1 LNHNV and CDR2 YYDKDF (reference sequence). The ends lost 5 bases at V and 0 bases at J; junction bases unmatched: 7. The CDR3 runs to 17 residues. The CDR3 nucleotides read TGTGCCACCAGCGGGAGGGACAGGGGTCCCTCTGGAAACACCATATATTTT. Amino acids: CATSGRDRGPSGNTIYF.

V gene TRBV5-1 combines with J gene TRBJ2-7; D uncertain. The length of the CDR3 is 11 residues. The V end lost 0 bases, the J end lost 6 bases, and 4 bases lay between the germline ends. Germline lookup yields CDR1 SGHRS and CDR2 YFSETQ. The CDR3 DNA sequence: TGCGCCAGCAGCTTGGGGGGCGAGCAGTACTTC. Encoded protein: CASSLGGEQYF.

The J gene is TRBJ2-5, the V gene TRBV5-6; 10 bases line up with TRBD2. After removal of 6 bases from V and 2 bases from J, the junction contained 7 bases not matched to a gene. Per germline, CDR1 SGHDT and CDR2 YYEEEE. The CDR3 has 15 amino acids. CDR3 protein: CASTRTSGEQETQYF. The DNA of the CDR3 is TGTGCCAGCACCAGGACTAGCGGAGAACAAGAGACCCAGTACTTC.

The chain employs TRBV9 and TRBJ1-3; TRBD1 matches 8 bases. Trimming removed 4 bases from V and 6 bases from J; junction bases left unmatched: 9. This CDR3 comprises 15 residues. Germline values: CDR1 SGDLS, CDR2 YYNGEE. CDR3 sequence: CASSTGQGSANTIYF. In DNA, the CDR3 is TGTGCCAGCAGCACAGGACAGGGCTCAGCAAACACCATATATTTT.

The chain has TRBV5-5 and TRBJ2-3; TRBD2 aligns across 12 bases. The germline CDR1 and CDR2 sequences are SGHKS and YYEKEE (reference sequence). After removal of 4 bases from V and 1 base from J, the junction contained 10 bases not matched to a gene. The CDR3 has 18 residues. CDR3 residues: CASSPLTSGGPRTDTQYF. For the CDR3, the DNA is TGTGCCAGCAGCCCCCTGACTAGCGGGGGTCCCCGCACAGATACGCAGTATTTT.

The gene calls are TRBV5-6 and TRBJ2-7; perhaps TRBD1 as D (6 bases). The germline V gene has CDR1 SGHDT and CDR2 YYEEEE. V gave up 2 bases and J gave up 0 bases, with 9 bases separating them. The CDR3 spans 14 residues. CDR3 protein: CASSFGTSSYEQYF. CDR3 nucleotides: TGTGCCAGCAGCTTTGGGACATCCTCCTACGAGCAGTACTTC.

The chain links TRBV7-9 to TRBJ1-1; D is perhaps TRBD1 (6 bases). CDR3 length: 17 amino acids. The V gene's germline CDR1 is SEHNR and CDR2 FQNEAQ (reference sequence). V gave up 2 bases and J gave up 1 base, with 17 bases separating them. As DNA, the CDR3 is TGTGCCAGCAGCTTAAGATTGTCGGGGGGCGCGAACACTGAAGCTTTCTTT. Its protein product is CASSLRLSGGANTEAFF. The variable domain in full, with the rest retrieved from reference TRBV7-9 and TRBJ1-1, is DTGVSQNPRHKITKRGQNVTFRCDPISEHNRLYWYRQTLGQGPEFLTYFQNEAQLEKSRLLSDRFSAERPKGSFSTLEIQRTEQGDSAMYLCASSLRLSGGANTEAFFGQGTRLTVV.

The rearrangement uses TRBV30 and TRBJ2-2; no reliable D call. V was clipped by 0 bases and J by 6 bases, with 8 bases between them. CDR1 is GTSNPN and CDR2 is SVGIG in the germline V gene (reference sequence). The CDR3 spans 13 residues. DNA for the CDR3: TGTGCCTGGAGTGTAATCTCCCCCGGGGAGCTGTTTTTT. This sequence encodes CAWSVISPGELFF.

CDR3 region: CASSLGAGGPYEQYF. CDR3 sequence (DNA): TGCGCCAGCAGCCTGGGGGCGGGAGGGCCTTACGAGCAGTACTTC. The rearrangement uses TRBV5-1 and TRBJ2-7, with TRBD2 matching 9 bases. The CDR3 loop spans 15 amino acids. Germline trimming cut 4 bases from V and 4 bases from J; bases unmatched to any gene: 9. Germline values: CDR1 SGHRS, CDR2 YFSETQ.

CDR3 sequence: CASSLAMGTGYGYTF. CDR3 coding DNA: TGTGCCAGCAGCTTAGCGATGGGAACCGGTTATGGCTACACCTTC. The chain carries TRBV7-9 and TRBJ1-2; D unclear. The CDR3 spans 15 residues. CDR1 is SEHNR and CDR2 is FQNEAQ in the germline V gene (reference sequence). V shed 0 bases and J shed 5 bases, with 13 bases lying between them.

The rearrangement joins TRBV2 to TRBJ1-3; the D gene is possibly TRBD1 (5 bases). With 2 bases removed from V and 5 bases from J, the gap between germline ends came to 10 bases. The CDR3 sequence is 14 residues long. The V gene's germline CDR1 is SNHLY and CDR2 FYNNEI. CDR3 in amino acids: CASSESGARNTIYF. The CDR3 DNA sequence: TGTGCCAGCAGTGAATCTGGGGCAAGAAACACCATATATTTT.

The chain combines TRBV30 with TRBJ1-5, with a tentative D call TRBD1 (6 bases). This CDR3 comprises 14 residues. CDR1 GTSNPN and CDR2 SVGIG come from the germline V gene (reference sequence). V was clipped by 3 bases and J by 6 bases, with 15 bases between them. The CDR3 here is CAWSGDIGSQPQHF. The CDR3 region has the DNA TGTGCCTGGAGCGGGGACATTGGGAGTCAGCCCCAGCATTTT.